This passage covers 11 T cell receptor beta chains from one sample sequenced in a study of PD-1 blockade in mismatch repair-deficient tumors. Sequenced by immunoSEQ multiplex PCR; TCRdb stores in-frame clones only, minus some. Seen here are about 120,000 clones, roughly 80% observed once, and the top ten hold about 4.7%. Material: peripheral blood, obtained 60 weeks after starting pembrolizumab. These receptors originate from an adult with mismatch repair-deficient cancer.

The genes are TRBV30 and TRBJ2-5; 12 bases map to TRBD2. V dropped 6 bases and J dropped 5; count of bases not matched to a gene: 7. The CDR3 is 14 amino acids. Germline CDR1 GTSNPN, CDR2 SVGIG (reference sequence). CDR3 protein: CACSSGRAGETQYF. The CDR3 coding sequence is TGTGCCTGCTCTAGCGGGAGGGCCGGTGAGACCCAGTACTTC.

The genes are TRBV14 and TRBJ2-6; no reliable D call. The germline V gene encodes CDR1 SGHDN and CDR2 FVKESK. Trimming stripped 9 bases from V and 0 bases from J, with 6 bases between. There are 13 residues in the CDR3. DNA for the CDR3: TGTGCCAGTAAAAACTCTGGGGCCAACGTCCTGACTTTC. Its protein product is CASKNSGANVLTF.

The sample holds one count of this clone. The chain couples TRBV7-8 to TRBJ2-2; D possibly uses TRBD1 or TRBD2 (6 bases each). This CDR3 is 17 amino acids long. Germline V gene sequence: CDR1 SGHVS, CDR2 FQNEAQ. V shed 2 bases and J shed 0 bases, with 13 bases lying between them. CDR3 in DNA: TGTGCCAGCAGCTTATCCCGGGGGACATCGAACACCGGGGAGCTGTTTTTT. It yields the protein CASSLSRGTSNTGELFF. Filled out from reference TRBV7-8 and TRBJ2-2, the complete variable domain reads GAGVSQSPRYKVAKRGQDVALRCDPISGHVSLFWYQQALGQGPEFLTYFQNEAQLDKSGLPSDRFFAERPEGSVSTLKIQRTQQEDSAVYLCASSLSRGTSNTGELFFGEGSRLTVL.

This rearrangement joins TRBV15 to TRBJ2-7, with D maybe TRBD1 (6 bases). Trimming shortened V by 3 bases and J by 6 bases, and 12 bases separated the two germline ends. Germline lookup yields CDR1 LNHNV and CDR2 YYDKDF (reference sequence). CDR3 length: 13 amino acids. The CDR3 loop reads CATSRIQGFEQYF. The DNA of the CDR3 is TGTGCCACCAGCAGGATACAGGGATTCGAGCAGTACTTC.

V gene TRBV12-5 combines with J gene TRBJ1-1; 7 bases fit TRBD1. The CDR3 has 17 residues. Germline trimming cut 4 bases from V and 1 base from J; bases unmatched to any gene: 12. Germline V gene data show CDR1 as LGHNT and CDR2 as FRNRAP. CDR3: CASGSSGQPVPNTEAFF. The CDR3, as DNA: TGTGCTAGTGGTTCGTCGGGACAGCCTGTGCCGAACACTGAAGCTTTCTTT.

The V call is TRBV4-2, the J call TRBJ2-3; D ambiguous. V was pared by 0 bases and J by 5 bases, with 3 bases between. The CDR3 is 12 amino acids. CDR1 and CDR2 (germline): LGHNA, YNFKEQ. CDR3 nucleotide sequence: TGTGCCAGCAGCCAAGAAGGAGATACGCAGTATTTT. Translated, it gives CASSQEGDTQYF.

V and J are TRBV27 and TRBJ2-7, with D unclear. Germline-derived CDR1 and CDR2 are MNHEY and SMNVEV (reference sequence). This CDR3 spans 11 amino acids. V lost 4 bases and J 3 bases, leaving 4 bases between the germline ends. CDR3 loop: CASSSFYEQYF. CDR3 nucleotide sequence: TGTGCCAGCAGTTCATTCTACGAGCAGTACTTC.

The genes are TRBV18 and TRBJ2-1, with D tentatively TRBD2 (5 bases). The germline V gene encodes CDR1 KGHSH and CDR2 LQKENI. The ends were cut back, 4 bases at V and 0 bases at J, with 19 bases in the middle. The CDR3 length is 18 residues. The CDR3 DNA sequence: TGTGCCAGCTCACACTACGATAATATAGGAGGCTCCTACAATGAGCAGTTCTTC. This codes for CASSHYDNIGGSYNEQFF. The full variable domain, with the rest looked up from reference TRBV18 and TRBJ2-1, is NAGVMQNPRHLVRRRGQEARLRCSPMKGHSHVYWYRQLPEEGLKFMVYLQKENIIDESGMPKERFSAEFPKEGPSILRIQQVVRGDSAAYFCASSHYDNIGGSYNEQFFGPGTRLTVL.

The CDR3 DNA follows: TGCAGCGTATACTCCGGGACTTTATACAATGAGCAGTTCTTC. Protein product: CSVYSGTLYNEQFF. The genes are TRBV29-1 and TRBJ2-1, with a weak D call TRBD2 (6 bases). V lost 6 bases and J 4 bases, leaving 16 bases between the germline ends. The CDR3 runs to 14 residues. Germline V gives CDR1 SQVTM, CDR2 ANQGSEA.

J is TRBJ1-1 and V is TRBV30; D not resolved. Trimming pared 8 bases from V and 5 bases from J, leaving 12 bases between. The CDR3 is made up of 11 amino acids. CDR1 is GTSNPN and CDR2 is SVGIG in the germline V gene (reference sequence). The CDR3 DNA sequence: TGTGCCGGGGAGCTGGTTACTGAAGCTTTCTTT. Translating it yields CAGELVTEAFF.

The rearrangement links TRBV11-3 to TRBJ1-2, with 9 bases identical to TRBD1. The germline V gene has CDR1 SGHNT and CDR2 YENEEA. This CDR3 region has 17 residues. V was clipped by 5 bases and J by 0 bases; unmatched bases: 10. The CDR3 region is CASSHRDRDYANYGYTF. In DNA, the CDR3 is TGTGCCAGCAGCCACCGGGACAGGGACTACGCTAACTATGGCTACACCTTC.